This TCR beta chain was sequenced during a study of blood T cell repertoires in COVID-19. This CDR3 has 16 residues. V lost 5 bases to trimming and J lost 4 bases; unmatched junction nucleotides: 10. Germline CDR1 and CDR2: KGHSH and LQKENI. Data came from immunoSEQ multiplex PCR; TCRdb stores just in-frame clones and leaves some out. Among about 260,000 clones listed, less than 90% were seen once. The sample comprised peripheral blood. The TCR originated in a human donor in a cohort sampled during active COVID-19. The chain couples TRBV18 to TRBJ2-3; 9 bases line up with TRBD2. CDR3 in amino acids: CASSTTPSGDSDTQYF. CDR3 in DNA: TGTGCCAGCTCAACCACCCCTAGCGGGGACTCAGATACGCAGTATTTT.